These 20 T cell receptor beta chains were all obtained from the same sample, sequenced in a study of shared clonotypes between healthy human individuals. The protocol was immunoSEQ multiplex PCR, while the TCRdb copy is restricted to in-frame clones and leaves out a portion. Among roughly 640,000 clones, approximately 79% were seen once, and the ten largest hold over 1.5%. The sample taken for sequencing was memory CD4+ T cells sorted from blood. The subset here: CD45RA-negative fraction. These receptors originate from a woman aged 25 to 39 in good health.

The chain uses TRBV27 and TRBJ1-2; D is uncertain. CDR1 and CDR2 (germline): MNHEY, SMNVEV (reference sequence). CDR3 length equals 15 residues. The V gene lost 7 bases and the J gene lost 8 bases, with 23 bases spanning the gap. In nucleotides, the CDR3 is TGTGCCAGCACACGCCTCGCTGGCAGCGGAGGCGGCTACACCTTC. This codes for CASTRLAGSGGGYTF.

This sequence joins TRBV4-2 and TRBJ2-5; either TRBD1 or TRBD2 may fit D (5 bases each). The CDR3 runs 15 residues. From germline, CDR1 is LGHNA and CDR2 YNFKEQ. Trimming took off 0 bases at V and 7 bases at J, with 15 bases between the two ends. The CDR3 is CASSQDVGVRGTQYF. The CDR3 nucleotides are TGTGCCAGCAGCCAAGATGTGGGGGTCCGGGGGACCCAGTACTTC.

The J gene is TRBJ2-5, the V gene TRBV5-1; D gene unclear. The length of the CDR3 is 13 residues. Germline assignment: CDR1 SGHRS and CDR2 YFSETQ. V was cut by 2 bases and J by 2 bases, with 7 bases left in between. The CDR3 DNA follows: TGCGCCAGCAGCTTATTAGTTCAAGAGACCCAGTACTTC. It yields the protein CASSLLVQETQYF.

This clone was counted between two and nine times. This CDR3 reads CASSQLGNQPQHF. The DNA of the CDR3 is TGTGCCAGCAGCCAGTTGGGGAATCAGCCCCAGCATTTT. The chain carries TRBV6-5 and TRBJ1-5; D gene ambiguous. This CDR3 is built from 13 residues. CDR1 is MNHEY and CDR2 is SVGAGI in the germline V gene. The V and J ends lost 6 bases and 4 bases respectively, with 10 bases between them.

The chain links TRBV7-9 to TRBJ2-4, with 8 bases fitting TRBD1. Trimming cost V 2 bases and J 0 bases; bases outside gene matches: 9. The CDR3 covers 18 residues. CDR1 is SEHNR, CDR2 FQNEAQ, per germline (reference sequence). The CDR3: CASSLQGATGVAKNIQYF. The CDR3 region has the DNA TGTGCCAGCAGCTTACAGGGGGCGACAGGGGTAGCCAAAAACATTCAGTACTTC.

This clone was detected only once. The chain employs TRBV27 and TRBJ1-4, with 8 bases matching TRBD1. This CDR3 has 13 residues. The V and J ends lost 11 bases and 6 bases, in that order; junction bases with no gene match: 8. CDR1 is MNHEY, CDR2 SMNVEV, per germline (reference sequence). The CDR3 is CAARGQGHEKLFF. The CDR3 coding sequence is TGTGCCGCCCGAGGACAGGGCCATGAAAAACTGTTTTTT.

The chain links TRBV19 to TRBJ2-1; D is unclear. Between the trimmed V and J ends, which lost 1 base and 7 bases, there was a span of 5 bases. Germline assignment: CDR1 LNHDA and CDR2 SQIVND (reference sequence). The CDR3 length is 12 residues. The CDR3: CASSIAGNEQFF. CDR3 DNA sequence: TGTGCCAGTAGTATAGCCGGGAATGAGCAGTTCTTC.

V gene TRBV29-1 combines with J gene TRBJ1-1, with 7 bases aligning to TRBD1. Per germline, CDR1 SQVTM and CDR2 ANQGSEA. With V trimmed by 7 bases and J by 6 bases, 14 bases remained unmatched. This CDR3 contains 14 residues. The CDR3 protein is CSETRQGSRAEAFF. The CDR3 nucleotides read TGCAGCGAGACTCGACAGGGCAGCCGCGCTGAAGCTTTCTTT.

On this clone itself: Given a much more abundant clone one base away, this may be a read error. Other DNA sequences in this sample translate to the same CDR3. The CDR3 DNA follows: TGTGCCAGCAGCTTCTACAATGAGCAGTTCTTC. Its translation: CASSFYNEQFF. This chain uses TRBV7-2 with TRBJ2-1; unclear D gene. CDR3 length equals 11 residues. Trimming removed 3 bases from V and 3 bases from J, with 0 bases in between. Germline assignment: CDR1 SGHTA and CDR2 FQGNSA.

The gene calls are TRBV18 and TRBJ2-1; D is uncertain. Germline loops: CDR1 KGHSH, CDR2 LQKENI. There are 15 residues in the CDR3. The V and J ends lost 3 bases and 5 bases respectively, with 14 bases between them. The CDR3 here is CASSPVISHNNEQFF. The CDR3 DNA sequence: TGTGCCAGCTCACCCGTCATTTCCCACAACAATGAGCAGTTCTTC.

The genes are TRBV11-3 and TRBJ2-4, with TRBD1 matching 7 bases. The CDR3 sequence is 14 residues long. Germline V gives CDR1 SGHNT, CDR2 YENEEA. Trimming at V came to 5 bases and at J to 7 bases, leaving 8 bases not matched to a gene. CDR3 sequence (DNA): TGTGCCAGCAGCCACCGGGACAGCCATAACATTCAGTACTTC. Amino acid sequence: CASSHRDSHNIQYF.

The CDR3 coding sequence is TGTGCCAGCAGCCCAAGTTACGAGCAGTACTTC. Translated, it gives CASSPSYEQYF. V and J are TRBV11-2 and TRBJ2-7, with unresolved D. Trimming removed 5 bases at V and 4 bases at J, with 6 bases between. CDR1 SGHAT and CDR2 FQNNGV come from the germline V gene. The CDR3 is 11 residues long.

The V call is TRBV6-4, the J call TRBJ1-2, with 7 positions matching TRBD1. J was trimmed by 0 bases and V by 4 bases; bases with no gene match: 5. Per the germline V gene, CDR1 is MRHNA and CDR2 is SNTAGT. The CDR3 totals 15 residues. CDR3 nucleotide sequence: TGTGCCAGCAGTGCTGAGGGGACAGCTAACTATGGCTACACCTTC. This sequence encodes CASSAEGTANYGYTF.

The rearrangement joins TRBV19 to TRBJ1-5; unclear D gene. The V gene lost 10 bases and the J gene lost 5 bases, with 15 bases spanning the gap. CDR3 length: 13 residues. Germline V lookup: CDR1 LNHDA, CDR2 SQIVND (reference sequence). Written as DNA, the CDR3 is TGTGCCACTCTCGGCCAGGTGTATCAGCCCCAGCATTTT. Translating gives CATLGQVYQPQHF.

The chain links TRBV6-1 to TRBJ2-7, with D maybe TRBD2 (6 bases). Germline V lookup: CDR1 MNHNS, CDR2 SASEGT. The CDR3 consists of 14 residues. The V end was cut by 7 bases, the J end by 4 bases, with 17 bases between. CDR3 protein: CASTTTEGTYEQYF. Written as DNA, the CDR3 is TGTGCCAGCACCACAACGGAGGGTACGTACGAGCAGTACTTC.

The genes are TRBV18 and TRBJ1-3; the D gene is possibly TRBD1 (5 bases). The CDR3 is 17 residues long. Germline CDR1 reads KGHSH; CDR2 reads LQKENI. The germline V and J ends were trimmed by 3 bases and 1 base, with 16 bases remaining between them. The CDR3 nucleotides read TGTGCCAGCTCACCCGGACTCAGGGCCAATTCTGGAAACACCATATATTTT. This codes for CASSPGLRANSGNTIYF. The whole variable domain, filled in from reference TRBV18 and TRBJ1-3, reads NAGVMQNPRHLVRRRGQEARLRCSPMKGHSHVYWYRQLPEEGLKFMVYLQKENIIDESGMPKERFSAEFPKEGPSILRIQQVVRGDSAAYFCASSPGLRANSGNTIYFGEGSWLTVV.

The chain recombines TRBV7-2 with TRBJ2-1; TRBD2 matches at 11 bases. The CDR3 has 16 amino acids. The J segment lost 5 bases and the V segment lost 1 base, leaving 4 bases of the junction unmatched. Germline CDR1 reads SGHTA; CDR2 reads FQGNSA. CDR3 bases: TGTGCCAGCAGCTTAGTCGGGACTAGCGGACACAATGAGCAGTTCTTC. It codes for CASSLVGTSGHNEQFF. The whole variable domain, filled in from reference TRBV7-2 and TRBJ2-1, reads GAGVSQSPSNKVTEKGKDVELRCDPISGHTALYWYRQSLGQGLEFLIYFQGNSAPDKSGLPSDRFSAERTGGSVSTLTIQRTQQEDSAVYLCASSLVGTSGHNEQFFGPGTRLTVL.

The chain links TRBV5-1 to TRBJ2-2; D gene uncertain. The V end lost 1 base, the J end lost 5 bases, and 6 bases lay between the germline ends. Per the germline V gene, CDR1 is SGHRS and CDR2 is YFSETQ. This CDR3 comprises 13 residues. The chain's CDR3 is CASSLLETGELFF. The DNA of the CDR3 is TGCGCCAGCAGCTTGCTGGAGACCGGGGAGCTGTTTTTT. The full variable domain, completed using reference TRBV5-1 and TRBJ2-2, is KAGVTQTPRYLIKTRGQQVTLSCSPISGHRSVSWYQQTPGQGLQFLFEYFSETQRNKGNFPGRFSGRQFSNSRSEMNVSTLELGDSALYLCASSLLETGELFFGEGSRLTVL.

The chain links TRBV7-9 to TRBJ2-2; D could derive from TRBD1 or TRBD2 (7 bases each). Per the germline V gene, CDR1 is SEHNR and CDR2 is FQNEAQ (reference sequence). The V end was cut by 5 bases, the J end by 4 bases, with 20 bases between. The CDR3 runs 17 residues. The CDR3 DNA reads as TGTGCCAGCAGCCTACCACCGACAGGGAGGGGCACCGGGGAGCTGTTTTTT. As protein: CASSLPPTGRGTGELFF. Filled out from reference TRBV7-9 and TRBJ2-2, the complete variable domain reads DTGVSQNPRHKITKRGQNVTFRCDPISEHNRLYWYRQTLGQGPEFLTYFQNEAQLEKSRLLSDRFSAERPKGSFSTLEIQRTEQGDSAMYLCASSLPPTGRGTGELFFGEGSRLTVL.

This chain uses TRBV2 with TRBJ2-5; D might be TRBD2 (5 bases). V lost 1 base to trimming and J lost 5 bases, with 11 bases between them. Germline assignment: CDR1 SNHLY and CDR2 FYNNEI. This CDR3 region has 14 residues. This CDR3 reads CASSEGTGVETQYF. Written as DNA, the CDR3 is TGTGCCAGCAGTGAAGGGACCGGGGTGGAGACCCAGTACTTC.